This TCR beta chain was sequenced in a study of control samples from healthy donors and cancer patients. This table comes from immunoSEQ multiplex PCR, and its TCRdb copy is limited to in-frame clones, with some not included. The sample shows about 140,000 clones, 75% to 95% of them seen only once. The germline gives CDR1 SGHKS, CDR2 YYEKEE (reference sequence). This CDR3 region has 13 residues. The ends were cut back, 1 base at V and 6 bases at J, with 10 bases in the middle. Material for sequencing was blood. The chain couples TRBV5-5 to TRBJ1-1; possibly TRBD1 for D (5 bases). The clonotype originates from a man aged 18 to 35 in good health. The CDR3 bases are TGTGCCAGCAGCTTGAGTACAGGAGCTGAAGCTTTCTTT. Its translation is CASSLSTGAEAFF. Complete variable domain (other parts from reference TRBV5-5 and TRBJ1-1): DAGVTQSPTHLIKTRGQQVTLRCSPISGHKSVSWYQQVLGQGPQFIFQYYEKEERGRGNFPDRFSARQFPNYSSELNVNALLLGDSALYLCASSLSTGAEAFFGQGTRLTVV.